This record concerns one T cell receptor (beta chain) sequence. This entry is derived from a study of graft-versus-host responses after intestinal transplantation. The V end was cut by 0 bases, the J end by 1 base, with 6 bases between. CDR1 is SGDLS, CDR2 YYNGEE, per germline. The length of the CDR3 is 14 residues. Using immunoSEQ multiplex PCR, the repertoire was profiled, and TCRdb retains in-frame clones only, with some absent. The sample shows 15,000 to 20,000 clones, about a third of them seen only once. The sample was alloreactive CD4+ T cells from a mixed lymphocyte reaction culture, taken before transplantation. Specified subset: CFSE-low proliferating T cells sorted from roughly six-day pre-transplant mixed lymphocyte reaction (GvH or HvG direction). The chain uses TRBV9 and TRBJ2-3; D not certain. This sequence originates from a human patient who was an organ donor for intestinal transplantation. In nucleotides, the CDR3 is TGTGCCAGCAGCGTAGTTGGAGGCACAGATACGCAGTATTTT. Protein sequence: CASSVVGGTDTQYF. The full variable domain, in which reference TRBV9 and TRBJ2-3 provide the parts outside the CDR3, is DSGVTQTPKHLITATGQRVTLRCSPRSGDLSVYWYQQSLDQGLQFLIQYYNGEERAKGNILERFSAQQFPDLHSELNLSSLELGDSALYFCASSVVGGTDTQYFGPGTRLTVL.